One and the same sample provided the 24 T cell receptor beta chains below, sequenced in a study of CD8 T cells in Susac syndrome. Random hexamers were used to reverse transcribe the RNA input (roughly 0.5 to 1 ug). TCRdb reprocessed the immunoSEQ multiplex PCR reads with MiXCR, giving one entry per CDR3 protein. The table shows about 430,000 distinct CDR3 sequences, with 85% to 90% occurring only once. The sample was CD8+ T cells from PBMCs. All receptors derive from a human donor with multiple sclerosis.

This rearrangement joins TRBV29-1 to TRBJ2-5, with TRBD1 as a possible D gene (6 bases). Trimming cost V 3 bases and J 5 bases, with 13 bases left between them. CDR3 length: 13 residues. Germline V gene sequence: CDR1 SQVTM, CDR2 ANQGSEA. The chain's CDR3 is CSVEDSGVETQYF. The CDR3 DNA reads TGCAGCGTTGAGGACAGTGGCGTGGAGACCCAGTACTTC.

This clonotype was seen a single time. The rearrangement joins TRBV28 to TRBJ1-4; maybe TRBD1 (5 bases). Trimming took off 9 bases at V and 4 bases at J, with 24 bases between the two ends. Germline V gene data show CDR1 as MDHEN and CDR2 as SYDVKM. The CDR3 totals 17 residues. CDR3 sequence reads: CASNSPRQTAINEKLFF. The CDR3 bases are TGTGCCAGTAACTCCCCACGACAGACAGCTATTAATGAAAAACTGTTTTTT.

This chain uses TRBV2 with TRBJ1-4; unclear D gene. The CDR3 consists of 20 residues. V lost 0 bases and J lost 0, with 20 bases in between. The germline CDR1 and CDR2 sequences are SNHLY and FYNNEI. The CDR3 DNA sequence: TGTGCCAGCAGTGAAGCCAAGGACGGAGGAGTGGAACCAACTAATGAAAAACTGTTTTTT. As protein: CASSEAKDGGVEPTNEKLFF.

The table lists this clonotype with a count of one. CDR3 nucleotides: TGCAGTGGGTTAGCGGGGGTCGGGGATGAGCAGTTCTTC. Its protein is CSGLAGVGDEQFF. This chain links TRBV20-1 with TRBJ2-1, with TRBD2 identical over 9 bases. CDR3 size: 13 residues. With V trimmed by 7 bases and J by 8 bases, 9 bases remained unmatched. Germline loops: CDR1 DFQATT, CDR2 SNEGSKA (reference sequence).

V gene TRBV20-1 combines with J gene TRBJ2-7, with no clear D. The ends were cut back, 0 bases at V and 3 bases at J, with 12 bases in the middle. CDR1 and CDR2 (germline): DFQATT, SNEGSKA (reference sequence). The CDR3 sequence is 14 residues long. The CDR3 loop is CSARDIAAYYEQYF. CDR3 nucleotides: TGCAGTGCTAGAGATATAGCAGCCTACTACGAGCAGTACTTC.

CDR3 amino acids: CASSFSENTEAFF. CDR3 coding DNA: TGTGCCAGCAGTTTTTCCGAAAACACTGAAGCTTTCTTT. The chain uses TRBV27 and TRBJ1-1; D uncertain. Germline loops: CDR1 MNHEY, CDR2 SMNVEV (reference sequence). Trimming pared 3 bases from V and 2 bases from J, leaving 7 bases between. The CDR3 sequence is 13 residues long.

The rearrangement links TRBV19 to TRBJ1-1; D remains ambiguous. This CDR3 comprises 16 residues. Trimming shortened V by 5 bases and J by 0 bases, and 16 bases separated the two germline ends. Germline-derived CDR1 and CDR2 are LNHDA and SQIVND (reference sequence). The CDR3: CASSSDEETMNTEAFF. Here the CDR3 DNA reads TGTGCCAGTAGTTCCGACGAGGAGACGATGAACACTGAAGCTTTCTTT.

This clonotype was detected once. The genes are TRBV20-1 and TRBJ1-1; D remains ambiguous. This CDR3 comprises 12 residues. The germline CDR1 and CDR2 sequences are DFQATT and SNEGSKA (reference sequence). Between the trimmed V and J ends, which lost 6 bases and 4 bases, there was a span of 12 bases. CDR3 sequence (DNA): TGCAGTGCGACCCCGGCAGTCACTGAAGCTTTCTTT. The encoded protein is CSATPAVTEAFF.

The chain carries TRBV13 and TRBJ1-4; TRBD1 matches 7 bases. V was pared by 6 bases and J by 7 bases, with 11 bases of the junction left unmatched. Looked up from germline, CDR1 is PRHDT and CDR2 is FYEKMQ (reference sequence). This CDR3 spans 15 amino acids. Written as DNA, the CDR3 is TGTGCCAGCAGTGCCAGGGGGTCGGCTTTTGAAAAACTGTTTTTT. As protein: CASSARGSAFEKLFF.

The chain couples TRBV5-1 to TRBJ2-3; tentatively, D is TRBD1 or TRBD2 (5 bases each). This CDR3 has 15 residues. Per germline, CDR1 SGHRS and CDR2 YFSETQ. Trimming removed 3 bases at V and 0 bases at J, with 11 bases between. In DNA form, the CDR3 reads TGCGCCAGCAGCTCATGGGACGTTAGCACAGATACGCAGTATTTT. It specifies CASSSWDVSTDTQYF.

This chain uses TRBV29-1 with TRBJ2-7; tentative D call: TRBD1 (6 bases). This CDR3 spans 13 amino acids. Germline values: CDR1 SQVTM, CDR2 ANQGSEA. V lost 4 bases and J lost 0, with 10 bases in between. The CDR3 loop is CSVVPGDSYEQYF. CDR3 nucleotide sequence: TGCAGCGTTGTTCCAGGGGACTCCTACGAGCAGTACTTC.

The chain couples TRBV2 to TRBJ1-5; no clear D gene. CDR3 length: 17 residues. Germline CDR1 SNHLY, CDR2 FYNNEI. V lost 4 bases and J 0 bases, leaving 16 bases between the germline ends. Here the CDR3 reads CASSVGADIYSNQPQHF. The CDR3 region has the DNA TGTGCCAGCAGTGTGGGCGCAGACATCTATAGCAATCAGCCCCAGCATTTT.

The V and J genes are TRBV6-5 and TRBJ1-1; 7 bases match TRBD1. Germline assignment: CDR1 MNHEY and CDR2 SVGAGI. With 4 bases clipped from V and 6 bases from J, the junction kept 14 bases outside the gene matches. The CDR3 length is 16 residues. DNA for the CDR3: TGTGCCAGCAGTTCGGGACAGTACTTGGGTGTCGCTGAAGCTTTCTTT. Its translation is CASSSGQYLGVAEAFF.

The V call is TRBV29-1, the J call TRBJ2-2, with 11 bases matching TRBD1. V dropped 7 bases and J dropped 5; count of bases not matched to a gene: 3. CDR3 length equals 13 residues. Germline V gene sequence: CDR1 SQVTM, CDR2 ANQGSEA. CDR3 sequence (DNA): TGCAGCGGATGGGACAGGGGGACCGGGGAGCTGTTTTTT. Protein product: CSGWDRGTGELFF.

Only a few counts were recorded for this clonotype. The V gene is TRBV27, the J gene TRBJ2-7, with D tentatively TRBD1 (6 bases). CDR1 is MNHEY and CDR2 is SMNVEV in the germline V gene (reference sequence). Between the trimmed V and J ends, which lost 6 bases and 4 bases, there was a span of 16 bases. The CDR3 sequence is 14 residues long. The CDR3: CASSPSQGLYEQYF. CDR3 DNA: TGTGCCAGCAGCCCGAGTCAGGGGCTTTACGAGCAGTACTTC.

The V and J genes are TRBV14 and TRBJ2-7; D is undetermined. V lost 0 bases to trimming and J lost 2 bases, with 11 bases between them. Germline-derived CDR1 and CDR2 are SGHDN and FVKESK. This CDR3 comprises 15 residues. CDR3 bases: TGTGCCAGCAGCCAAGATCCGTGGAGTACCTACGAGCAGTACTTC. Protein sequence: CASSQDPWSTYEQYF.

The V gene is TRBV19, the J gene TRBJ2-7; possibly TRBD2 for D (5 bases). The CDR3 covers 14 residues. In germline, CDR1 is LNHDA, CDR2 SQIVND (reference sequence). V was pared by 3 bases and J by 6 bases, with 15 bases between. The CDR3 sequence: CASSIGSEEVEQYF. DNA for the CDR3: TGTGCCAGTAGTATTGGATCCGAGGAGGTCGAGCAGTACTTC.

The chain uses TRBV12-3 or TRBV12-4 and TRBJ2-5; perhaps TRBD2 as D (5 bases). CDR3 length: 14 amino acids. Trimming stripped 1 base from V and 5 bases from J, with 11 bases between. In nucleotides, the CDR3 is TGTGCCAGCAGTTTAGGGGAGACGGGGGAGACCCAGTACTTC. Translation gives CASSLGETGETQYF.

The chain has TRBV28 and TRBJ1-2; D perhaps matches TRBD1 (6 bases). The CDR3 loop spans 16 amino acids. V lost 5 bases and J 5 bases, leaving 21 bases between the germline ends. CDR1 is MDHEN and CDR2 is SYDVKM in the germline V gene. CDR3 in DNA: TGTGCCAGCAGTCCCGGTTGGACAGCCACCAATTATGGCTACACCTTC. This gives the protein CASSPGWTATNYGYTF.

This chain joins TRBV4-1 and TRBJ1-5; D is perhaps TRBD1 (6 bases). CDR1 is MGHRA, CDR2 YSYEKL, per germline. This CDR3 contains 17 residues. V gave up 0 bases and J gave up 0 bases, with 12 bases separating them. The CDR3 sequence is CASSQDPGQRSNQPQHF. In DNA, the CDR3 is TGCGCCAGCAGCCAAGATCCGGGACAACGTAGCAATCAGCCCCAGCATTTT.

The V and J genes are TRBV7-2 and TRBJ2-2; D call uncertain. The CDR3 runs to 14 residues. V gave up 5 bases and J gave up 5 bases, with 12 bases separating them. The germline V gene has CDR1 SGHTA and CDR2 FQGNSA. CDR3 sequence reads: CASSPRILTGELFF. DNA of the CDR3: TGTGCCAGCAGCCCTAGAATTTTAACCGGGGAGCTGTTTTTT.

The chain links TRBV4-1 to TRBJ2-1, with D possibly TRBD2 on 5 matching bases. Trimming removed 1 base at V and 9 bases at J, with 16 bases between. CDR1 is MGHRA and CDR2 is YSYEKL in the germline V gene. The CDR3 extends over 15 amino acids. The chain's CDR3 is CASSQGGVAWVEQFF. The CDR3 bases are TGCGCCAGCAGCCAAGGTGGGGTAGCGTGGGTTGAGCAGTTCTTC.

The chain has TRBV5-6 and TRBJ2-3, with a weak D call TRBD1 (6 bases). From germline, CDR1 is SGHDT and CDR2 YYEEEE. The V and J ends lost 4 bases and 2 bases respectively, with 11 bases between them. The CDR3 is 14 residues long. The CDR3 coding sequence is TGTGCCAGCAGCCCGGACAGCGACACAGATACGCAGTATTTT. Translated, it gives CASSPDSDTDTQYF.

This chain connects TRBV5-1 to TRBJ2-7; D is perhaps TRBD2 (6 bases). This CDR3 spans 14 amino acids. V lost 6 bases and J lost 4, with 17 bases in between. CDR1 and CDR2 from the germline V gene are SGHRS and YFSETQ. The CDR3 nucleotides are TGCGCCAGCACCCCGGACGGGGGTCCATACGAGCAGTACTTC. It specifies CASTPDGGPYEQYF.